The rows below give T cell receptor beta chains drawn from one sample of a study of blood T cell repertoires in COVID-19. Generated by immunoSEQ multiplex PCR, the TCRdb table keeps only in-frame clones and is missing some. The data show tens of thousands of clones, about 81% seen once. Specimen: peripheral blood. The receptor set was obtained from a man aged 45-65 years with acute or convalescent COVID-19. CDR3s include the opening cysteine and the closing phenylalanine or tryptophan. Fields, in order: V gene, D gene, clone size, J gene, CDR3 protein, CDR3 DNA. The D gene is left open where the match is weak. The size field is filled for only some rows; it gives once, few, many or a size class.

V: TRBV11-2
D: TRBD1
size: NA
J: TRBJ2-3
CDR3: CASSLADRGKGTGTDTQYF
DNA: TGTGCCAGCAGCTTAGCGGACAGGGGAAAGGGGACTGGGACAGATACGCAGTATTTT

V: TRBV27
D: TRBD1
size: NA
J: TRBJ2-7
CDR3: CASSSSMGDRGLSYEQYF
DNA: TGTGCCAGCAGTTCGTCTATGGGGGACAGGGGACTCTCCTACGAGCAGTACTTC

V: TRBV9
D: NA
size: once
J: TRBJ1-4
CDR3: CASSVDISTNEKLFF
DNA: TGTGCCAGCAGCGTAGACATTTCAACTAATGAAAAACTGTTTTTT

V: TRBV5-1
D: TRBD1
size: NA
J: TRBJ2-1
CDR3: CASSAMTGYNEQFF
DNA: TGCGCCAGCAGCGCTATGACAGGGTACAATGAGCAGTTCTTC

V: TRBV7-8
D: TRBD1
size: NA
J: TRBJ1-5
CDR3: CASSLTTGANQPQHF
DNA: TGTGCCAGCAGCTTAACCACAGGGGCAAACCAGCCCCAGCATTTT

V: TRBV5-1
D: TRBD1
size: NA
J: TRBJ1-5
CDR3: CASSPEPGQGNQPQHF
DNA: TGCGCCAGCAGCCCCGAGCCAGGACAGGGTAACCAGCCCCAGCATTTT

V: TRBV4-1
D: TRBD2
size: NA
J: TRBJ2-1
CDR3: CASSQTRTSEQFF
DNA: TGCGCCAGCAGCCAAACCCGGACTAGTGAGCAGTTCTTC

V: TRBV29-1
D: NA
size: NA
J: TRBJ1-2
CDR3: CSVVEGESYGYTF
DNA: TGCAGCGTTGTTGAGGGCGAAAGCTATGGCTACACCTTC

V: TRBV3-1/TRBV3-2
D: NA
size: few
J: TRBJ2-5
CDR3: CASSPPSGQLDDHVETQYF
DNA: TGTGCCAGCAGCCCCCCCTCGGGACAACTGGACGACCACGTGGAGACCCAGTACTTC

V: TRBV5-4
D: NA
size: NA
J: TRBJ2-7
CDR3: CASSPQGGSSEQYF
DNA: TGTGCCAGCAGCCCACAGGGGGGGTCCTCCGAGCAGTACTTC

V: TRBV19
D: NA
size: NA
J: TRBJ2-1
CDR3: CASSIVAALYNEQFF
DNA: TGTGCCAGTAGTATCGTAGCGGCCCTTTACAATGAGCAGTTCTTC

V: TRBV11-3
D: TRBD2
size: NA
J: TRBJ2-7
CDR3: CASSSRGSSGEYF
DNA: TGTGCCAGCAGCTCTCGTGGATCCAGCGGGGAGTACTTC

V: TRBV29-1
D: TRBD1
size: NA
J: TRBJ1-1
CDR3: CSSQGAGNTEAFF
DNA: TGCAGCTCTCAGGGGGCGGGGAACACTGAAGCTTTCTTT

V: TRBV21-1
D: NA
size: NA
J: TRBJ1-5
CDR3: CASSKTLNQPQHF
DNA: TGTGCCAGCAGCAAGACACTTAATCAGCCCCAGCATTTT

V: TRBV5-5
D: NA
size: NA
J: TRBJ2-5
CDR3: CASSLRQSQETQYF
DNA: TGTGCCAGCAGCTTGAGACAGTCCCAAGAGACCCAGTACTTC

V: TRBV4-2
D: NA
size: NA
J: TRBJ2-3
CDR3: CASSPSKSTGAADTQYF
DNA: TGTGCCAGCAGCCCCTCCAAATCGACGGGAGCGGCAGATACGCAGTATTTT

V: TRBV24-1
D: TRBD1
size: NA
J: TRBJ2-7
CDR3: CATSQTGTSYEQYF
DNA: TGTGCCACCAGCCAGACAGGGACGAGCTACGAGCAGTACTTC

V: TRBV7-9
D: NA
size: NA
J: TRBJ2-2
CDR3: CASSLVPLNTGELFF
DNA: TGTGCCAGCAGCTTAGTTCCCCTCAACACCGGGGAGCTGTTTTTT

V: TRBV5-4
D: NA
size: NA
J: TRBJ1-1
CDR3: CASSLVGYTEAFF
DNA: TGTGCCAGCAGCTTGGTGGGCTATACTGAAGCTTTCTTT

V: TRBV30
D: TRBD1
size: NA
J: TRBJ1-2
CDR3: CAWLPGQGARNYGYTF
DNA: TGTGCCTGGCTACCGGGACAGGGGGCGCGTAACTATGGCTACACCTTC

V: TRBV6-5
D: NA
size: NA
J: TRBJ1-5
CDR3: CASSYSMNQPQHF
DNA: TGTGCCAGCAGTTACTCTATGAATCAGCCCCAGCATTTT

V: TRBV29-1
D: TRBD2
size: NA
J: TRBJ2-2
CDR3: CSAREGANTGELFF
DNA: TGCAGCGCTCGGGAGGGAGCGAACACCGGGGAGCTGTTTTTT

V: TRBV19
D: TRBD1
size: NA
J: TRBJ1-5
CDR3: CASKQGARDQPQHF
DNA: TGTGCCAGCAAACAGGGGGCAAGAGATCAGCCCCAGCATTTT

V: TRBV7-3
D: NA
size: NA
J: TRBJ2-1
CDR3: CASSLGQTKFF
DNA: TGTGCCAGCAGCTTAGGGCAGACAAAGTTCTTC

V: TRBV7-8
D: TRBD1
size: NA
J: TRBJ2-7
CDR3: CASSLDRGYEQYF
DNA: TGTGCCAGCAGCTTAGACAGGGGTTACGAGCAGTACTTC